These 32 T cell receptor beta chains share one sample of origin, sequenced in a study of T-cell memory formation after mild COVID-19. Via MiXCR, TCRdb re-called the 5' RACE reads, giving one row per CDR3 protein. The sample yields approximately 350,000 distinct CDR3 sequences, 25% to 30% seen once. Sequenced sample: PBMCs or a T cell subset sorted from them (not recorded which). These receptors were taken from an adult woman who had mild COVID-19 (a few samples of this study predate the infection). Cell type and time point are not known.

The table lists this clonotype with a few counts. The chain links TRBV12-3 or TRBV12-4 to TRBJ2-2; the D is unclear. V was cut by 5 bases and J by 7 bases, with 14 bases left in between. The CDR3 runs 14 residues. CDR3 protein: CASSPPPAGGELFF. The CDR3 DNA follows: TGTGCCAGCAGTCCTCCCCCCGCAGGCGGGGAGCTGTTTTTT.

The gene calls are TRBV4-3 and TRBJ2-3, with D hard to call. V was trimmed by 0 bases and J by 2 bases, leaving 12 bases between them. The CDR3 consists of 16 residues. CDR1 and CDR2 from the germline V gene are LGHNA and YSLEER. CDR3 sequence (DNA): TGCGCCAGCAGCCAAGATTTTTGGATAAACACAGATACGCAGTATTTT. Its protein product is CASSQDFWINTDTQYF.

This clonotype showed up many times. The genes are TRBV7-9 and TRBJ2-1; D gene ambiguous. The CDR3 contains 12 residues. The V gene's germline CDR1 is SEHNR and CDR2 FQNEAQ (reference sequence). Trimming removed 2 bases from V and 8 bases from J, with 7 bases in between. The CDR3 nucleotides read TGTGCCAGCAGCTTAAAGTGGGATGAGCAGTTCTTC. Residues: CASSLKWDEQFF.

This clonotype was recorded at least ten times. The genes are TRBV6-2 or TRBV6-3 and TRBJ2-7; D possibly matches TRBD1 or TRBD2 (5 bases each). Germline V gives CDR1 MNHEY, CDR2 SVGEGT. Trimming shortened V by 6 bases and J by 1 base, and 13 bases separated the two germline ends. The CDR3 loop spans 14 amino acids. As DNA, the CDR3 is TGTGCCAGCAGCCTCCGGGACGGGTCCTACGAGCAGTACTTC. Translating it yields CASSLRDGSYEQYF.

The rearrangement joins TRBV24-1 to TRBJ2-2, with D possibly matching TRBD1 (5 bases). This CDR3 comprises 15 residues. Germline lookup yields CDR1 KGHDR and CDR2 SFDVKD. Trimming took 0 bases from V and 7 from J, leaving 11 bases between them. Here the CDR3 DNA reads TGTGCCACCAGTGATTTGCAGGGTCCCGGCGGGGAGCTGTTTTTT. Translated: CATSDLQGPGGELFF.

CDR3 sequence (DNA): TGTGCCAGCAGTGACAGGTGGGCTAGCGGCTCCACAGATACGCAGTATTTT. Translating it yields CASSDRWASGSTDTQYF. The J gene is TRBJ2-3, the V gene TRBV2, with 7 bases lining up with TRBD2. The CDR3 totals 17 residues. The V gene's germline CDR1 is SNHLY and CDR2 FYNNEI. With V trimmed by 3 bases and J by 2 bases, 11 bases remained unmatched.

This clonotype was seen just once. V is TRBV30 and J is TRBJ1-1; perhaps TRBD1 as D (6 bases). This CDR3 is built from 14 residues. The ends were cut back, 0 bases at V and 6 bases at J, with 14 bases in the middle. CDR1 and CDR2 (germline): GTSNPN, SVGIG (reference sequence). CDR3 amino acids: CAWSVFRGGPEAFF. CDR3 nucleotide sequence: TGTGCCTGGAGTGTATTCAGGGGAGGACCTGAAGCTTTCTTT.

The chain links TRBV19 to TRBJ1-1; D is unclear. CDR1 and CDR2 (germline): LNHDA, SQIVND (reference sequence). V dropped 8 bases and J dropped 8 bases, with 15 bases sitting between them. CDR3 length: 12 residues. CDR3 sequence reads: CASSKNGKEAFF. The CDR3 DNA reads as TGTGCCAGTTCCAAGAACGGAAAAGAAGCTTTCTTT. The whole variable domain, filled in from reference TRBV19 and TRBJ1-1, reads DGGITQSPKYLFRKEGQNVTLSCEQNLNHDAMYWYRQDPGQGLRLIYYSQIVNDFQKGDIAEGYSVSREKKESFPLTVTSAQKNPTAFYLCASSKNGKEAFFGQGTRLTVV.

There are a few counts of this clonotype. V gene TRBV27 combines with J gene TRBJ2-5, with 8 bases that match TRBD1. Trimming at V came to 8 bases and at J to 5 bases, leaving 10 bases not matched to a gene. The CDR3 has 14 amino acids. Germline V gene sequence: CDR1 MNHEY, CDR2 SMNVEV (reference sequence). CDR3 region: CASWTGFGSETQYF. CDR3 nucleotides: TGTGCCAGCTGGACAGGGTTTGGGTCGGAGACCCAGTACTTC.

This clonotype was found once. The chain combines TRBV10-3 with TRBJ2-1; 8 bases line up with TRBD2. V lost 7 bases, J lost 5 bases, and 4 bases stayed unmatched. Germline CDR1 is ENHRY and CDR2 is SYGVKD. The CDR3 totals 13 residues. As DNA, the CDR3 is TGTGCCATCACGGGACTAGAGAACAATGAGCAGTTCTTC. Amino acids: CAITGLENNEQFF.

This chain's CDR3 is CASSSTGVYGYTF. CDR3 nucleotide sequence: TGTGCCAGCAGCTCCACAGGGGTTTATGGCTACACCTTC. The V and J genes are TRBV12-3 or TRBV12-4 and TRBJ1-2, with 7 bases fitting TRBD1. The CDR3 runs to 13 residues. Trimming at V came to 6 bases and at J to 5 bases, leaving 6 bases not matched to a gene.

This clonotype showed up just a few times. The rearrangement joins TRBV11-2 to TRBJ2-1, with 10 positions matching TRBD2. V trimming: 4 bases; J trimming: 6 bases; junction bases outside the gene matches: 9. CDR1 SGHAT and CDR2 FQNNGV come from the germline V gene. There are 16 residues in the CDR3. CDR3 protein: CASSSLGTSDRNEQFF. The CDR3 region has the DNA TGTGCCAGCAGCTCATTGGGGACTAGCGATCGCAATGAGCAGTTCTTC. Together with reference TRBV11-2 and TRBJ2-1, the CDR3 gives the full variable domain: EAGVAQSPRYKIIEKRQSVAFWCNPISGHATLYWYQQILGQGPKLLIQFQNNGVVDDSQLPKDRFSAERLKGVDSTLKIQPAKLEDSAVYLCASSSLGTSDRNEQFFGPGTRLTVL.

This clonotype was counted only a few times. The CDR3 nucleotides read TGTGCCAGCAGCCACACAGGGGTCTATACGCAGTATTTT. Its translation is CASSHTGVYTQYF. V is TRBV14 and J is TRBJ2-3, with 7 bases lining up with TRBD1. The CDR3 consists of 13 residues. V lost 3 bases to trimming and J lost 7 bases; unmatched junction nucleotides: 4. Germline V CDR1 and CDR2: SGHDN, FVKESK.

The chain links TRBV9 to TRBJ2-7; the match to TRBD2 covers 8 bases. Germline V gives CDR1 SGDLS, CDR2 YYNGEE. The junction had 8 bases not matched to a gene; V was cut back by 4 bases and J by 2 bases. The CDR3 loop spans 15 amino acids. The DNA for the CDR3 is TGTGCCAGCAGCTCCTTCGCGGGAGGTACCTACGAGCAGTACTTC. It codes for CASSSFAGGTYEQYF. Supplemented by reference TRBV9 and TRBJ2-7, the full variable domain reads DSGVTQTPKHLITATGQRVTLRCSPRSGDLSVYWYQQSLDQGLQFLIQYYNGEERAKGNILERFSAQQFPDLHSELNLSSLELGDSALYFCASSSFAGGTYEQYFGPGTRLTVT.

V gene TRBV6-2 or TRBV6-3 combines with J gene TRBJ1-1; D gene ambiguous. Germline-derived CDR1 and CDR2 are MNHEY and SVGEGT. The V end was cut by 0 bases, the J end by 6 bases, with 11 bases between. The CDR3 consists of 14 residues. The CDR3 sequence is CASSYSEGSAEAFF. CDR3 coding DNA: TGTGCCAGCAGTTACTCGGAGGGTAGCGCTGAAGCTTTCTTT.

V usage is TRBV11-2 and J usage is TRBJ2-2; unclear D gene. The V end lost 7 bases, the J end lost 9 bases, and 12 bases lay between the germline ends. The germline V gene has CDR1 SGHAT and CDR2 FQNNGV. There are 12 residues in the CDR3. CDR3: CASTYGLRELFF. In DNA form, the CDR3 reads TGTGCCAGCACATACGGCCTGCGGGAGCTGTTTTTT.

The rearrangement joins TRBV7-6 to TRBJ2-1; D unresolved. CDR1 is SGHVS, CDR2 FNYEAQ, per germline. This CDR3 has 15 amino acids. Trimming cost V 4 bases and J 0 bases, with 10 bases left between them. DNA for the CDR3: TGTGCCAGCAGCTGGGCGTCCAGCTCCTACAATGAGCAGTTCTTC. It encodes CASSWASSSYNEQFF.

The V and J genes are TRBV12-5 and TRBJ2-7, with D perhaps assigned TRBD1 or TRBD2 (5 bases each). Trimming stripped 1 base from V and 4 bases from J, with 14 bases between. The V gene's germline CDR1 is LGHNT and CDR2 FRNRAP. The length of the CDR3 is 15 residues. The CDR3 coding sequence is TGTGCTAGTGGTTTGGATGAGGGGCCAGCTTACGAGCAGTACTTC. Amino acid sequence: CASGLDEGPAYEQYF.

This clonotype was picked up a small number of times. V is TRBV7-9 and J is TRBJ1-5; TRBD1 is a possible D gene (6 bases). From germline, CDR1 is SEHNR and CDR2 FQNEAQ (reference sequence). Trimming pared 5 bases from V and 4 bases from J, leaving 15 bases between. The CDR3 loop spans 15 amino acids. The CDR3 coding sequence is TGTGCCAGCAGCGCCTCACAGGGCCCAAATCAGCCCCAGCATTTT. Its protein product is CASSASQGPNQPQHF.

The chain combines TRBV15 with TRBJ2-1; tentative D call: TRBD2 (6 bases). The length of the CDR3 is 15 residues. Trimming removed 1 base from V and 6 bases from J, with 13 bases in between. Germline assignment: CDR1 LNHNV and CDR2 YYDKDF (reference sequence). For the CDR3, the DNA is TGTGCCACCAGCAGAGTGGTCACTAGCTTCAATGAGCAGTTCTTC. As protein: CATSRVVTSFNEQFF.

The rearrangement joins TRBV6-2 or TRBV6-3 to TRBJ2-7; D assignment may be TRBD1 or TRBD2 (5 bases each). Trimming left V 6 bases short and J 6 bases short, with 15 bases between. Germline CDR1 MNHEY, CDR2 SVGEGT. This CDR3 contains 13 residues. CDR3 nucleotides: TGTGCCAGCAGCCCCGGGACCCCAGGCGAGCAGTACTTC. Protein sequence: CASSPGTPGEQYF.

This clonotype was found a few times. The rearrangement links TRBV24-1 to TRBJ2-3; 7 bases fit TRBD1. J gave up 3 bases and V 2 bases, and 4 bases lay outside the gene matches. The CDR3 sequence is 15 residues long. Germline CDR1 KGHDR, CDR2 SFDVKD. CDR3 protein: CATSDWGTVTDTQYF. The CDR3 region has the DNA TGTGCCACCAGTGATTGGGGGACAGTTACAGATACGCAGTATTTT.

This clonotype has a handful of counts. This sequence joins TRBV7-2 and TRBJ2-7, with 11 nucleotides matching TRBD1. The CDR3 runs to 14 residues. V shed 5 bases and J 5 bases; nucleotides not matched to a gene: 5. Germline V lookup: CDR1 SGHTA, CDR2 FQGNSA. CDR3 sequence (DNA): TGTGCCAGCAGCCAAGGACAGGGGGCCCACGAGCAGTACTTC. Amino acids: CASSQGQGAHEQYF.

This rearrangement joins TRBV15 to TRBJ1-1, with D unresolved. This CDR3 is 16 amino acids long. Trimming cost V 4 bases and J 2 bases, with 17 bases left between them. Germline CDR1 and CDR2: LNHNV and YYDKDF (reference sequence). The CDR3 DNA follows: TGTGCCACCAGCACCCTCTCTTTGACACCTAACACTGAAGCTTTCTTT. Its protein is CATSTLSLTPNTEAFF.

The chain is built from TRBV5-1 and TRBJ2-7, with unresolved D. V lost 4 bases and J 1 base, leaving 9 bases between the germline ends. The CDR3 has 13 amino acids. Germline lookup yields CDR1 SGHRS and CDR2 YFSETQ. The chain's CDR3 is CASSPEPSYEQYF. The CDR3 DNA sequence: TGCGCCAGCAGCCCCGAACCTTCCTACGAGCAGTACTTC.

This clonotype was detected many times. This chain joins TRBV11-2 and TRBJ2-7, with unresolved D. The germline CDR1 and CDR2 sequences are SGHAT and FQNNGV. This CDR3 is 13 amino acids long. V lost 2 bases and J lost 0, with 5 bases in between. CDR3 nucleotides: TGTGCCAGCAGCTTATCGGCCTCCTACGAGCAGTACTTC. It encodes CASSLSASYEQYF.

This clonotype was recorded a few times. The chain combines TRBV7-9 with TRBJ2-5; 14 bases are a match to TRBD2. Germline V lookup: CDR1 SEHNR, CDR2 FQNEAQ (reference sequence). CDR3 size: 15 residues. The J segment lost 11 bases and the V segment lost 2 bases, leaving 7 bases of the junction unmatched. CDR3 bases: TGTGCCAGCAGCTTATCCTCGGGGACTAGCGGGAGTCAGTACTTC. This encodes CASSLSSGTSGSQYF.

The chain recombines TRBV7-6 with TRBJ1-4; tentative D call: TRBD1 (6 bases). V lost 5 bases and J lost 5, with 21 bases in between. CDR3 size: 17 residues. Looked up from germline, CDR1 is SGHVS and CDR2 is FNYEAQ. In nucleotides, the CDR3 is TGTGCCAGCAGCCTCCGGGGGGGGGACATAAGAAATGAAAAACTGTTTTTT. Translating it yields CASSLRGGDIRNEKLFF.

This clonotype has more than one count but fewer than ten. The chain links TRBV11-2 to TRBJ2-1; TRBD1 matches at 8 bases. The CDR3 is made up of 13 amino acids. V trimming: 1 base; J trimming: 12 bases; junction bases outside the gene matches: 5. Germline V CDR1 and CDR2: SGHAT, FQNNGV. The CDR3 coding sequence is TGTGCCAGCAGCTTAGCAGGGGGCACGTGGCAGTTCTTC. This codes for CASSLAGGTWQFF. Full variable domain (rest looked up from reference TRBV11-2 and TRBJ2-1): EAGVAQSPRYKIIEKRQSVAFWCNPISGHATLYWYQQILGQGPKLLIQFQNNGVVDDSQLPKDRFSAERLKGVDSTLKIQPAKLEDSAVYLCASSLAGGTWQFFGPGTRLTVL.

This clonotype was recorded a few times. This chain connects TRBV6-5 to TRBJ1-1, with 8 bases lining up with TRBD1. The CDR3 runs 16 residues. The germline V gene has CDR1 MNHEY and CDR2 SVGAGI. V shed 5 bases and J 4 bases; nucleotides not matched to a gene: 12. As DNA, the CDR3 is TGTGCCAGCAGTCCAAATCCGACAGGGGTGGTCACTGAAGCTTTCTTT. Encoded protein: CASSPNPTGVVTEAFF.

This clonotype was counted ten times or more. V is TRBV4-3 and J is TRBJ2-1; D remains ambiguous. There are 15 residues in the CDR3. The V end was cut by 0 bases, the J end by 4 bases, with 10 bases between. The germline V gene encodes CDR1 LGHNA and CDR2 YSLEER. CDR3 DNA sequence: TGCGCCAGCAGCCAAGATCCAGTAAGGTACAATGAGCAGTTCTTC. Residues: CASSQDPVRYNEQFF.

This rearrangement joins TRBV29-1 to TRBJ1-5; TRBD1 matches at 11 bases. Germline V gives CDR1 SQVTM, CDR2 ANQGSEA. The trim removed 7 bases at V and 2 bases at J, leaving 10 bases unmatched. The CDR3 totals 16 residues. CDR3 loop: CSAQDRGRGGNQPQHF. CDR3 nucleotide sequence: TGCAGCGCCCAGGACAGGGGGCGAGGCGGCAATCAGCCCCAGCATTTT.